This T cell receptor (beta chain) was captured in a study of post-analysis software for immune sequencing data. Turning to the study itself: Some patients lacked subtype; others had relapsing-remitting, secondary progressive or progressive-relapsing disease.

This clonotype was counted ten times or more. What it binds is unknown. Study-level results: When compared against controls, multiple sclerosis patients showed significantly lower normalized Chao1 diversity. Controls showed lower frequencies than patients for roughly five TRBV segments, and TRBV5-6, TRBV5-1 and TRBV20-1 were among these.

Trimming cost V 7 bases and J 0 bases; bases outside gene matches: 9. The V gene's germline CDR1 is SEHNR and CDR2 FQNEAQ (reference sequence). The CDR3 runs 18 residues. Included in the TCR beta cDNA libraries were unique molecular identifiers. The T cell input of about 0.9 to 11 million gave 400,000 to 500,000 cDNA molecules. Each CDR3 protein gets one entry after TCRdb re-called the PCR reads with MiXCR. The data show roughly 730,000 distinct CDR3 sequences, roughly 30% seen once. Sequencing input: blood. This receptor was taken from a girl aged 5-17 years with multiple sclerosis. The rearrangement uses TRBV7-9 and TRBJ2-6; TRBD2 agrees at 10 bases. CDR3 sequence: CASTQGLAAISGANVLTF. DNA of the CDR3: TGTGCCAGCACCCAAGGACTAGCGGCGATCTCTGGGGCCAACGTCCTGACTTTC.